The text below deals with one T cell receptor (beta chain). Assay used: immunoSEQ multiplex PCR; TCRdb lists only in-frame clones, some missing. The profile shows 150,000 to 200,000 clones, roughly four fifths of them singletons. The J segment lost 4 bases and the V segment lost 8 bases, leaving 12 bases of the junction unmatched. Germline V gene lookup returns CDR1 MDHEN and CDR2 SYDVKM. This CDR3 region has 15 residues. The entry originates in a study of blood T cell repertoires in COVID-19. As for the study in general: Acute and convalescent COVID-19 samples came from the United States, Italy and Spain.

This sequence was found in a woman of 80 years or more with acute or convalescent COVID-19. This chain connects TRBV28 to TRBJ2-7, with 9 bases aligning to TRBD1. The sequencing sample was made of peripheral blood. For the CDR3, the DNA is TGTGCCAGCCACGGAGCGGACAGGGGACTTTACGAGCAGTACTTC. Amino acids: CASHGADRGLYEQYF.